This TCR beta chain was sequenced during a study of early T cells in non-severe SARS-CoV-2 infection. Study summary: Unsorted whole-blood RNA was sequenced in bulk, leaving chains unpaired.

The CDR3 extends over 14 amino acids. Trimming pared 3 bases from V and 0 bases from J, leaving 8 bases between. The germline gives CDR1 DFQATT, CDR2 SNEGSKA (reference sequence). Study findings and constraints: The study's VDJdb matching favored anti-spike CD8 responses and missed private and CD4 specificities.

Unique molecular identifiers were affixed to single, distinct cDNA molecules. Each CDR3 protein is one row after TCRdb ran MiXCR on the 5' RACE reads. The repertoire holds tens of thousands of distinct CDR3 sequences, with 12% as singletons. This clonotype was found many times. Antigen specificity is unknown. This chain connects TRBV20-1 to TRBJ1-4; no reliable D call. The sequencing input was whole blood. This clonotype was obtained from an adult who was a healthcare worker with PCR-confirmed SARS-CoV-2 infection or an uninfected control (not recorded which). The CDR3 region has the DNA TGCAGTGCTAGGGGTCCGACAACTAATGAAAAACTGTTTTTT. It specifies CSARGPTTNEKLFF.